This is a list of T cell receptor beta chains from one sample in a study of blood T cell repertoires in COVID-19. Repertoires were generated with immunoSEQ multiplex PCR, while TCRdb's copy carries only in-frame clones and drops some. The sample includes some 62,000 clones, roughly 80% of them seen just once. Sequenced sample: peripheral blood. The receptors stem from a man aged 55-75 years with acute or convalescent COVID-19. Both conserved end residues are trimmed from each CDR3. The size of a clone is reported for some rows only, either as once, few or many, or as a class for expanded clones.

cdr3_length: 11; v_call: TRBV24-1; clone_size: few; cdr3_aa: ATGEGANTEAF
cdr3_length: 14; v_call: TRBV24-1; clone_size: .; cdr3_aa: ATSDPGPGTYNEQF
cdr3_length: 12; v_call: TRBV10-3; clone_size: once; cdr3_aa: AISEGQFTDTQY
cdr3_length: 11; v_call: TRBV3-1/TRBV3-2; clone_size: few; cdr3_aa: ASSHESGFEQF
cdr3_length: 15; v_call: TRBV3-1/TRBV3-2; clone_size: .; cdr3_aa: ASSPPVARSGANVLT
cdr3_length: 13; v_call: TRBV15; clone_size: .; cdr3_aa: ATSRDLGGGYGYT
cdr3_length: 13; v_call: TRBV3-1/TRBV3-2; clone_size: .; cdr3_aa: ASSQEVGTEEKLF
cdr3_length: 11; v_call: TRBV29-1; clone_size: few; cdr3_aa: SVDDRNTGELF
cdr3_length: 15; v_call: TRBV9; clone_size: .; cdr3_aa: ASSVVGGGPYTGELF
cdr3_length: 12; v_call: TRBV5-1; clone_size: .; cdr3_aa: ASSFRTGNYEQY
cdr3_length: 11; v_call: TRBV13; clone_size: .; cdr3_aa: ASSPGQGNIQY
cdr3_length: 10; v_call: TRBV28; clone_size: once; cdr3_aa: ASERLPNEQF
cdr3_length: 16; v_call: TRBV5-1; clone_size: .; cdr3_aa: ASSLARTAQQEIETQY
cdr3_length: 11; v_call: TRBV7-8; clone_size: once; cdr3_aa: ASSVGANSPLH
cdr3_length: 12; v_call: TRBV10-2; clone_size: few; cdr3_aa: ASSTGQGAREQY
cdr3_length: 15; v_call: TRBV5-1; clone_size: once; cdr3_aa: ASSNRPLSDMTGELF
cdr3_length: 12; v_call: TRBV6-5; clone_size: .; cdr3_aa: ASSPPGQNEKLF
cdr3_length: 17; v_call: TRBV19; clone_size: once; cdr3_aa: ASSILGAGEGFLGIIQY
cdr3_length: 13; v_call: TRBV11-2; clone_size: .; cdr3_aa: ASSHYRDLQETQY
cdr3_length: 11; v_call: TRBV5-1; clone_size: .; cdr3_aa: ASSGVGQHEAF
cdr3_length: 10; v_call: TRBV30; clone_size: .; cdr3_aa: AFRFRAKELF
cdr3_length: 13; v_call: TRBV7-9; clone_size: .; cdr3_aa: ASSSDRGQTYEQY
cdr3_length: 11; v_call: TRBV5-6; clone_size: once; cdr3_aa: ASSLGGQETQY
cdr3_length: 16; v_call: TRBV30; clone_size: .; cdr3_aa: AWILPRASGPRSGEQF
cdr3_length: 13; v_call: TRBV7-2; clone_size: .; cdr3_aa: ASSSTSGGYNEQF
cdr3_length: 12; v_call: TRBV29-1; clone_size: .; cdr3_aa: SVEGTGGLLGYT
cdr3_length: 13; v_call: TRBV9; clone_size: .; cdr3_aa: ASSIGQGAKNIQY
cdr3_length: 13; v_call: TRBV30; clone_size: .; cdr3_aa: AWSVPSGKMYTQY
cdr3_length: 10; v_call: TRBV2; clone_size: .; cdr3_aa: ASSFSTGSSF
cdr3_length: 12; v_call: TRBV2; clone_size: few; cdr3_aa: ASSVTGINQPQH
cdr3_length: 14; v_call: TRBV6-1; clone_size: .; cdr3_aa: ASSERNTQGYEKLF
cdr3_length: 14; v_call: TRBV7-9; clone_size: .; cdr3_aa: ASSLDGRGAGSPLH
cdr3_length: 17; v_call: TRBV28; clone_size: .; cdr3_aa: ASSLSASGRSSGANVLT
cdr3_length: 13; v_call: TRBV7-9; clone_size: .; cdr3_aa: ASSLGQEPPNTQY
cdr3_length: 12; v_call: TRBV27; clone_size: .; cdr3_aa: ASSLQGYNSPLH
cdr3_length: 14; v_call: TRBV20-1; clone_size: once; cdr3_aa: SASLGRPSSYNEQF
cdr3_length: 10; v_call: TRBV3-1/TRBV3-2; clone_size: once; cdr3_aa: ASSLRNQPQH
cdr3_length: 14; v_call: TRBV3-1/TRBV3-2; clone_size: .; cdr3_aa: ASSQVRAGARSGYT
cdr3_length: 13; v_call: TRBV24-1; clone_size: .; cdr3_aa: ATSTTRGGQETQY
cdr3_length: 11; v_call: TRBV18; clone_size: .; cdr3_aa: ASSPLRGNEQF
cdr3_length: 13; v_call: TRBV25-1; clone_size: once; cdr3_aa: ASSEFQGGATEAF
cdr3_length: 13; v_call: TRBV7-9; clone_size: .; cdr3_aa: ASSYPGRGPYGYT
cdr3_length: 13; v_call: TRBV29-1; clone_size: once; cdr3_aa: SVEDRLVLRDTQY
cdr3_length: 12; v_call: TRBV2; clone_size: medium-sized; cdr3_aa: ASRTGGGTGELF
cdr3_length: 13; v_call: TRBV2; clone_size: .; cdr3_aa: ASSEARTPNTEAF
cdr3_length: 12; v_call: TRBV24-1; clone_size: .; cdr3_aa: ATSDPTGAYGYT
cdr3_length: 14; v_call: TRBV11-2; clone_size: .; cdr3_aa: ASSLQGARGNTEAF
cdr3_length: 11; v_call: TRBV5-1; clone_size: .; cdr3_aa: ASSTGDRDGYT
cdr3_length: 13; v_call: TRBV11-2; clone_size: once; cdr3_aa: ASSLGWDTSYEQY
cdr3_length: 13; v_call: TRBV6-6; clone_size: .; cdr3_aa: ASSYSGGGGTEAF
cdr3_length: 12; v_call: TRBV28; clone_size: few; cdr3_aa: ASTPLGGRTEAF
cdr3_length: 10; v_call: TRBV30; clone_size: .; cdr3_aa: AWRALSYEQY
cdr3_length: 13; v_call: TRBV2; clone_size: .; cdr3_aa: ASRIQGAGTGELF
cdr3_length: 12; v_call: TRBV11-3; clone_size: few; cdr3_aa: ASSLDLPSGSKH